Below, 24 T cell receptor beta chains from the same sample are listed, as sequenced in a study of cytomegalovirus exposure and HLA in healthy donors. Use of 60 Vbeta and 13 Jbeta primers characterized the PCR. Repertoires were generated with immunoSEQ multiplex PCR, while TCRdb's copy carries only in-frame clones and drops some. This sample yields roughly 200,000 clones, of which around 80% are seen a single time; around 0.63% belongs to the top ten. Input material: PBMCs. Receptors were obtained from a man aged 18 to 30 in good health and CMV-seronegative.

A word on this clone: Compared with germline, one end of the junction differs, possibly owing to a read error. The chain couples TRBV7-7 to TRBJ2-2, with 8 nucleotides matching TRBD2. Looked up from germline, CDR1 is SSHAT and CDR2 is FNYEAQ (reference sequence). The CDR3 is 15 amino acids. The CDR3 sequence: CASSGQAGVTGELFF. CDR3 bases: TGTGCTAGCAGTGGACAAGCGGGAGTCACCGGGGAGCTGTTTTTT.

The genes are TRBV5-1 and TRBJ2-7, with D tentatively TRBD1 (6 bases). Germline CDR1 and CDR2: SGHRS and YFSETQ. CDR3 length: 15 amino acids. V lost 4 bases to trimming and J lost 9 bases, with 23 bases between them. CDR3 DNA sequence: TGCGCCAGCAGCGCAAGACAGGACGGGTCGGGAAGGCAGTACTTC. Translated, it gives CASSARQDGSGRQYF.

The chain joins TRBV27 to TRBJ1-1, with D possibly matching TRBD1 (6 bases). V was pared by 2 bases and J by 1 base, with 11 bases between. The CDR3 has 15 amino acids. CDR1 and CDR2 from the germline V gene are MNHEY and SMNVEV (reference sequence). As DNA, the CDR3 is TGTGCCAGCAGTTTAGTCAGGACAGAGAACACTGAAGCTTTCTTT. As protein: CASSLVRTENTEAFF.

This clone showed up just a few times. This chain joins TRBV7-8 and TRBJ2-3; D is ambiguous. The germline gives CDR1 SGHVS, CDR2 FQNEAQ. Between the trimmed V and J ends, which lost 5 bases and 6 bases, there was a span of 15 bases. The length of the CDR3 is 14 residues. CDR3 sequence (DNA): TGTGCCAGCAGCCAACCTAGAATTAGGGATACGCAGTATTTT. Its protein product is CASSQPRIRDTQYF. Combining the CDR3 with reference TRBV7-8 and TRBJ2-3 gives the whole variable domain GAGVSQSPRYKVAKRGQDVALRCDPISGHVSLFWYQQALGQGPEFLTYFQNEAQLDKSGLPSDRFFAERPEGSVSTLKIQRTQQEDSAVYLCASSQPRIRDTQYFGPGTRLTVL.

This clone was recorded a few times. The chain joins TRBV29-1 to TRBJ2-5; weak D call: TRBD1 (6 bases). The CDR3 totals 14 residues. Germline-derived CDR1 and CDR2 are SQVTM and ANQGSEA. Trimming removed 7 bases from V and 5 bases from J, with 20 bases in between. This CDR3 reads CSATGTNSPETQYF. The CDR3 nucleotides are TGCAGCGCGACCGGGACAAATTCTCCGGAGACCCAGTACTTC.

The CDR3 sequence is CSVLPPGTGKQNTGELFF. The CDR3 DNA reads TGCAGCGTCTTACCCCCCGGGACAGGGAAACAGAACACCGGGGAGCTGTTTTTT. The chain combines TRBV29-1 with TRBJ2-2; 9 nucleotides match TRBD1. From germline, CDR1 is SQVTM and CDR2 ANQGSEA. The CDR3 totals 18 residues. J lost 1 base, V lost 6 bases, and 15 bases had no gene match.

The J gene is TRBJ2-3, the V gene TRBV2; tentative D call: TRBD2 (6 bases). The V gene's germline CDR1 is SNHLY and CDR2 FYNNEI. This CDR3 has 14 amino acids. V was clipped by 9 bases and J by 4 bases, with 17 bases between them. Here the CDR3 reads CASSRESAADTQYF. The DNA of the CDR3 is TGTGCCAGTTCACGGGAGTCAGCTGCAGATACGCAGTATTTT.

V gene TRBV7-9 combines with J gene TRBJ1-1; unclear D gene. Per germline, CDR1 SEHNR and CDR2 FQNEAQ (reference sequence). The CDR3 is 14 residues long. V was shortened by 3 bases and J by 3 bases, with 11 bases between the two germline ends. The CDR3, as DNA: TGTGCCAGCAGCTTCACACAAGGAGACACTGAAGCTTTCTTT. It translates to CASSFTQGDTEAFF.

The DNA of the CDR3 is TGTGCCAGCGGCCACGCGAAGGACAGAAATACCTTGGGCTACACCTTC. It codes for CASGHAKDRNTLGYTF. This chain uses TRBV5-4 with TRBJ1-2; D perhaps matches TRBD1 (6 bases). There are 16 residues in the CDR3. V was pared by 7 bases and J by 8 bases, with 27 bases between. Per the germline V gene, CDR1 is SGHNT and CDR2 is YYREEE (reference sequence).

The rearrangement joins TRBV28 to TRBJ2-1; 7 bases fit TRBD2. CDR3 size: 16 residues. Germline lookup yields CDR1 MDHEN and CDR2 SYDVKM. Germline trimming cut 6 bases from V and 2 bases from J; bases unmatched to any gene: 10. DNA for the CDR3: TGTGCCAGCAGAGCCGCGGGAGCCCTAACCTACAATGAGCAGTTCTTC. As protein: CASRAAGALTYNEQFF.

This clone was counted only a few times. The gene calls are TRBV5-4 and TRBJ2-1, with D possibly matching TRBD2 (6 bases). V was cut by 3 bases and J by 2 bases, with 15 bases left in between. Germline assignment: CDR1 SGHNT and CDR2 YYREEE (reference sequence). The CDR3 sequence is 16 residues long. The DNA for the CDR3 is TGTGCCAGCAGCTCCCCGGAGAGCGGGCCCTACAATGAGCAGTTCTTC. Protein sequence: CASSSPESGPYNEQFF.

The genes are TRBV27 and TRBJ2-7; TRBD1 agrees at 12 bases. The CDR3 consists of 14 residues. V shed 8 bases and J 5 bases; nucleotides not matched to a gene: 7. Germline CDR1 reads MNHEY; CDR2 reads SMNVEV (reference sequence). CDR3 in DNA: TGTGCCAGCGGAGCCGGGACAGGGGGCGACGAGCAGTACTTC. Residues: CASGAGTGGDEQYF.

This clone was observed a single time. Other DNA sequences of this sample code for an identical CDR3. The chain is built from TRBV5-1 and TRBJ2-7; the match to TRBD2 covers 11 bases. The ends lost 1 base at V and 7 bases at J; junction bases unmatched: 4. This CDR3 is built from 14 residues. Germline V gives CDR1 SGHRS, CDR2 YFSETQ. The CDR3 coding sequence is TGCGCCAGCAGCTTGCAACTAGCGGGAGTAGAGCAGTACTTC. Translating gives CASSLQLAGVEQYF. Full variable domain (outside the CDR3, taken from reference TRBV5-1 and TRBJ2-7): KAGVTQTPRYLIKTRGQQVTLSCSPISGHRSVSWYQQTPGQGLQFLFEYFSETQRNKGNFPGRFSGRQFSNSRSEMNVSTLELGDSALYLCASSLQLAGVEQYFGPGTRLTVT.

The V and J genes are TRBV7-9 and TRBJ2-1; 9 bases are a match to TRBD2. The CDR3 consists of 16 residues. J was trimmed by 7 bases and V by 1 base; bases with no gene match: 8. Germline V lookup: CDR1 SEHNR, CDR2 FQNEAQ (reference sequence). For the CDR3, the DNA is TGTGCCAGCAGCTTAGGCGGGACTAGCCGGGGGAATGAGCAGTTCTTC. Its translation: CASSLGGTSRGNEQFF.

This sequence joins TRBV9 and TRBJ1-2; D perhaps matches TRBD1 (5 bases). V dropped 4 bases and J dropped 7 bases, with 14 bases sitting between them. The V gene's germline CDR1 is SGDLS and CDR2 YYNGEE. The length of the CDR3 is 13 residues. CDR3 sequence reads: CASSPRGSFGYTF. The CDR3, as DNA: TGTGCCAGCAGCCCAAGGGGATCTTTTGGCTACACCTTC.

This chain joins TRBV27 and TRBJ2-7; TRBD2 agrees at 9 bases. CDR1 is MNHEY, CDR2 SMNVEV, per germline (reference sequence). The junction had 2 bases not matched to a gene; V was cut back by 2 bases and J by 6 bases. The CDR3 has 13 residues. The CDR3 DNA reads TGTGCCAGCAGTTTAGCGGGAGGGCTCGAGCAGTACTTC. This gives the protein CASSLAGGLEQYF.

This chain uses TRBV5-1 with TRBJ1-3; D remains unclear. This CDR3 has 15 residues. Between the trimmed V and J ends, which lost 4 bases and 4 bases, there was a span of 15 bases. Germline CDR1 reads SGHRS; CDR2 reads YFSETQ. The CDR3 loop reads CASSPTGLIGNTIYF. DNA for the CDR3: TGCGCCAGCAGCCCAACCGGACTCATCGGAAACACCATATATTTT.

The V and J genes are TRBV2 and TRBJ1-1; no firm D call. The CDR3 is 11 amino acids. Trimming left V 11 bases short and J 7 bases short, with 14 bases between. Germline CDR1 reads SNHLY; CDR2 reads FYNNEI. The DNA of the CDR3 is TGTGCCGGAGTCCAGAGTATTGAAGCTTTCTTT. Translation gives CAGVQSIEAFF.

The rearrangement uses TRBV7-9 and TRBJ2-7; the D gene is possibly TRBD1 (5 bases). This CDR3 is 14 amino acids long. V lost 5 bases and J 4 bases, leaving 15 bases between the germline ends. In germline, CDR1 is SEHNR, CDR2 FQNEAQ (reference sequence). DNA of the CDR3: TGTGCCAGCAGCCCATATAGTAGGGGATACGAGCAGTACTTC. Protein: CASSPYSRGYEQYF.

This clone was counted once. The chain couples TRBV27 to TRBJ2-1, with D maybe TRBD2 (5 bases). CDR3 length: 15 residues. Germline V lookup: CDR1 MNHEY, CDR2 SMNVEV (reference sequence). The germline V and J ends were trimmed by 2 bases and 0 bases, with 8 bases remaining between them. CDR3 amino acids: CASSLEGSSYNEQFF. In DNA, the CDR3 is TGTGCCAGCAGTTTAGAAGGGAGCTCCTACAATGAGCAGTTCTTC.

The rearrangement links TRBV27 to TRBJ2-3; TRBD2 matches 7 bases. The V segment lost 5 bases and the J segment 1 base; nucleotides outside the gene matches: 6. The length of the CDR3 is 15 residues. Germline assignment: CDR1 MNHEY and CDR2 SMNVEV (reference sequence). CDR3 coding DNA: TGTGCCAGCAGTCCCCTAGCGGACCGCACAGATACGCAGTATTTT. Translated: CASSPLADRTDTQYF.

This clone was counted a few times. The V call is TRBV5-1, the J call TRBJ2-7; 10 bases align to TRBD1. Germline V gene sequence: CDR1 SGHRS, CDR2 YFSETQ. This CDR3 has 14 amino acids. V was pared by 1 base and J by 5 bases, with 3 bases of the junction left unmatched. This CDR3 is CASSLTTGGHEQYF. CDR3 bases: TGCGCCAGCAGCTTGACGACAGGGGGCCACGAGCAGTACTTC.

CDR3 protein: CASSPRDRGRQPQHF. In DNA form, the CDR3 reads TGTGCCAGCAGCCCTCGGGACAGGGGGCGACAGCCCCAGCATTTT. This chain joins TRBV19 and TRBJ1-5, with 12 positions matching TRBD1. J gave up 7 bases and V 9 bases, and 10 bases lay outside the gene matches. Per the germline V gene, CDR1 is LNHDA and CDR2 is SQIVND (reference sequence). The CDR3 loop spans 15 amino acids. Looking up the rest from reference TRBV19 and TRBJ1-5 gives the full variable domain: DGGITQSPKYLFRKEGQNVTLSCEQNLNHDAMYWYRQDPGQGLRLIYYSQIVNDFQKGDIAEGYSVSREKKESFPLTVTSAQKNPTAFYLCASSPRDRGRQPQHFGDGTRLSIL.

The CDR3 DNA sequence: TGTGCCAGCAGCTCCCAACTAGCGGGAGAGCACGGGGAGCTGTTTTTT. Translation gives CASSSQLAGEHGELFF. The chain recombines TRBV7-9 with TRBJ2-2; the match to TRBD2 covers 11 bases. V trimming: 4 bases; J trimming: 7 bases; junction bases outside the gene matches: 8. The CDR3 is 16 amino acids. The germline gives CDR1 SEHNR, CDR2 FQNEAQ (reference sequence).